This T cell receptor (beta chain) was sequenced for a study of blood T cell repertoires in COVID-19. Only in-frame clones appear in the TCRdb table, and some are missing; sequencing was by immunoSEQ multiplex PCR. The sample holds fewer than 250,000 clones, roughly 86% seen once. This CDR3 contains 14 residues. J gave up 12 bases and V 0 bases, and 7 bases lay outside the gene matches. Germline loops: CDR1 SGDLS, CDR2 YYNGEE. The chain recombines TRBV9 with TRBJ2-1, with 9 bases fitting TRBD2. The TCR comes from a man aged 50-59 years with acute or convalescent COVID-19. Sequencing used peripheral blood. CDR3 DNA: TGTGCCAGCAGCGTAGGCGGGAGGGCGTATGGGCAGTTCTTC. Protein: CASSVGGRAYGQFF.